These T cell receptor beta chains were read from a single sample in a study of CXCR3-negative and CXCR3-positive naive CD8 T cells. TCRdb reprocessed the 5' RACE reads and keeps a single row for each CDR3 protein, giving no DNA. This sample carries tens of thousands of distinct CDR3 sequences, with around 20% going to the ten biggest clones. The sample was memory CD8+ T cells from blood. These receptors were obtained from a human donor in good health. Some clones in this sample may be carry-over from other donors' samples. Both conserved end residues are part of each CDR3.

J gene,V gene,CDR3 protein
TRBJ2-1,TRBV29-1,CSVEVETSSYNEQFF
TRBJ2-3,TRBV12-3/TRBV12-4,CASNGGGGIADTQYF
TRBJ2-1,TRBV28,CASSLSGQGIYNEQFF
TRBJ2-5,TRBV28,CASSFKGGQETQYF
TRBJ2-1,TRBV4-2,CASSQEEGRAAYNEQFF
TRBJ1-1,TRBV27,CASSLIGETEAFF
TRBJ2-3,TRBV7-9,CASSQPLVHLTDTQYF
TRBJ2-7,TRBV20-1,CSARTSGAAYEQYF
TRBJ2-3,TRBV20-1,CSARKDSASTDTQYF
TRBJ1-1,TRBV29-1,CSVEGGNTEAFF
TRBJ1-6,TRBV4-1,CASSQEAGNSPLHF
TRBJ2-7,TRBV29-1,CSVEEDLYREQYF
TRBJ2-7,TRBV28,CASSSTGYSYEQYF
TRBJ1-2,TRBV11-2,CASSPDSRSFLYGYTF
TRBJ2-1,TRBV12-3/TRBV12-4,CASSLAGRNEQFF
TRBJ1-4,TRBV11-2,CASSSGQGGVNEKLFF
TRBJ2-4,TRBV19,CASSIDSFKKNIQYF
TRBJ2-7,TRBV5-5,CASSYGLPYEQYF
TRBJ2-7,TRBV25-1,CASSPGYEQYF
TRBJ2-1,TRBV24-1,CATSDDRDQDNEQFF
TRBJ2-1,TRBV7-9,CASSSGQGGTYNEQFF
TRBJ2-2,TRBV7-3,CASSLLAGGQAGELFF